Detailed here is one T cell receptor (beta chain). Its antigen is unknown. The entry originates in a study of cytomegalovirus exposure and HLA in healthy donors. In the study overall: Most donors, 81% of approximately 400 genotyped, fell in the Caucasian-associated ancestry cluster.

Looked up from germline, CDR1 is MGHRA and CDR2 is YSYEKL. The CDR3 totals 14 residues. V was trimmed by 1 base and J by 8 bases, leaving 14 bases between them. Notes on the study in general: TCR association rates varied by HLA locus in a later analysis, with DRB1 highest and HLA-C lowest. In a later analysis, CMV-associated beta chains were mostly HLA-associated, it appeared. Later analysis identified 16,951 TCR beta sequences associated with HLA alleles, using a false discovery rate threshold of 0.05.

The primer mix had 60 Vbeta and 13 Jbeta primers. Libraries were prepared by immunoSEQ multiplex PCR; TCRdb keeps only in-frame clonotypes and omits some of them. Among more than 100,000 clones, about 78% were seen once, and the ten largest hold 8.2%. Material for sequencing was PBMCs. The source of this sequence is a woman between 40 and 50 years old in good health and CMV-seropositive. The chain has TRBV4-1 and TRBJ1-2, with D maybe TRBD1 (6 bases). The CDR3 bases are TGCGCCAGCAGCCAAGGCACTTGGACAGACGGCTACACCTTC. It translates to CASSQGTWTDGYTF.